A single sample is the source of the 12 T cell receptor beta chains below, sequenced in a study of blood T cell repertoires in COVID-19. Sequencing was performed with immunoSEQ multiplex PCR; in TCRdb, only in-frame clones are kept and a portion is missing. The sample lists 300,000 to 350,000 clones; 80% to 90% were seen once. The sequenced sample consisted of PBMCs or T cells enriched from blood (not recorded which). The receptors stem from a middle-aged woman with acute COVID-19.

The rearrangement joins TRBV18 to TRBJ2-7; D gene uncertain. The CDR3 spans 14 residues. Germline lookup yields CDR1 KGHSH and CDR2 LQKENI. Deletions cut 3 bases from V and 1 base from J, with 10 bases between. For the CDR3, the DNA is TGTGCCAGCTCACCCGCCATCAGTTCCTACGAGCAGTACTTC. Its protein product is CASSPAISSYEQYF.

This clone was seen only once. The chain is built from TRBV19 and TRBJ1-5; 7 nucleotides match TRBD1. The V gene's germline CDR1 is LNHDA and CDR2 SQIVND (reference sequence). This CDR3 has 15 residues. V shed 9 bases, J shed 4 bases, and the junction held 12 bases outside the gene matches. Here the CDR3 reads CASRTGGTQNQPQHF. For the CDR3, the DNA is TGTGCCAGCCGGACAGGCGGGACTCAGAATCAGCCCCAGCATTTT.

The genes are TRBV21-1 and TRBJ1-5; TRBD1, the table's D call, was not compared with the DNA. TRBV21-1 constitutes a pseudogene. The CDR3 length is 20 residues. The CDR3 region has the DNA TGTGCCAGCAGCAGCCAGAACGGGACAGGGATTGCCGTTAGCAATCAGCCCCAGCATTTT. Amino acid sequence: CASSSQNGTGIAVSNQPQHF.

The chain recombines TRBV18 with TRBJ2-7; the D gene is possibly TRBD1 (5 bases). Trimming took 3 bases from V and 3 from J, leaving 15 bases between them. CDR3 length: 15 residues. The germline CDR1 and CDR2 sequences are KGHSH and LQKENI. This chain's CDR3 is CASSPPGNIIYEQYF. As DNA, the CDR3 is TGTGCCAGCTCACCCCCAGGGAACATAATCTACGAGCAGTACTTC.

The chain uses TRBV29-1 and TRBJ2-1; TRBD2 aligns across 12 bases. The V gene's germline CDR1 is SQVTM and CDR2 ANQGSEA. The CDR3 sequence is 14 residues long. Trimming cost V 4 bases and J 8 bases; bases outside gene matches: 6. CDR3 DNA: TGCAGCGTTGTCTCTAGCGGGAGGGCCCATGAGCAGTTCTTC. This translates into CSVVSSGRAHEQFF.

This chain connects TRBV18 to TRBJ1-1; no definite D call. V lost 1 base and J lost 2, with 11 bases in between. In germline, CDR1 is KGHSH, CDR2 LQKENI. The length of the CDR3 is 15 residues. CDR3 sequence reads: CASSPRNAGNTEAFF. The CDR3 DNA reads TGTGCCAGCTCACCACGAAACGCGGGCAACACTGAAGCTTTCTTT.

This rearrangement joins TRBV20-1 to TRBJ1-5; 7 bases align to TRBD1. Germline V gene data show CDR1 as DFQATT and CDR2 as SNEGSKA (reference sequence). This CDR3 is built from 16 residues. J was trimmed by 0 bases and V by 3 bases; bases with no gene match: 8. The CDR3 DNA reads as TGCAGTGCTAGTCCGCAGGGGGTCCTTAGCAATCAGCCCCAGCATTTT. This sequence encodes CSASPQGVLSNQPQHF.

This sequence joins TRBV4-3 and TRBJ1-3, with a weak D call TRBD1 (6 bases). The CDR3 runs 15 residues. Trimming stripped 3 bases from V and 0 bases from J, with 9 bases between. Germline-derived CDR1 and CDR2 are LGHNA and YSLEER. The CDR3 here is CASSQETGSGNTIYF. As DNA, the CDR3 is TGCGCCAGCAGCCAGGAGACAGGCTCTGGAAACACCATATATTTT.

The J gene is TRBJ2-2, the V gene TRBV5-4, with D tentatively TRBD2 (6 bases). Germline CDR1 and CDR2: SGHNT and YYREEE (reference sequence). The CDR3 sequence is 13 residues long. Deletions cut 3 bases from V and 3 bases from J, with 6 bases between. The CDR3 protein is CASSWGDTGELFF. CDR3 DNA sequence: TGTGCCAGCAGCTGGGGGGACACCGGGGAGCTGTTTTTT.

This clone was recorded once. This chain connects TRBV3-1 (or the pseudogene TRBV3-2) to TRBJ1-6; D is uncertain. Germline V gene data show CDR1 as LGHDT and CDR2 as YNNKEL (reference sequence). V dropped 4 bases and J dropped 2 bases, with 9 bases sitting between them. This CDR3 has 15 residues. The CDR3 DNA is TGTGCCAGCAGCCTAAGTGGCCCCTATAATTCACCCCTCCACTTT. It codes for CASSLSGPYNSPLHF.

The V gene is TRBV24-1, the J gene TRBJ2-5; possibly TRBD1 for D (5 bases). This CDR3 is built from 14 residues. Trimming removed 3 bases at V and 4 bases at J, with 11 bases between. Germline V gene sequence: CDR1 KGHDR, CDR2 SFDVKD. This CDR3 reads CATSDPQGTETQYF. CDR3 in DNA: TGTGCCACCAGTGATCCCCAGGGAACAGAGACCCAGTACTTC.

This clone was found a few times. The genes are TRBV19 and TRBJ1-3; 8 bases match TRBD1. The germline CDR1 and CDR2 sequences are LNHDA and SQIVND (reference sequence). The length of the CDR3 is 17 residues. After removal of 1 base from V and 1 base from J, the junction contained 6 bases not matched to a gene. CDR3 sequence: CASSIGQGHQSGNTIYF. For the CDR3, the DNA is TGTGCCAGTAGTATAGGACAGGGGCACCAGTCTGGAAACACCATATATTTT.